This entry features one T cell receptor beta chain sequence. This CDR3 comprises 17 residues. The germline V gene has CDR1 MGHDK and CDR2 SYGVNS. V shed 3 bases, J shed 3 bases, and the junction held 8 bases outside the gene matches. Sequencing was performed with immunoSEQ multiplex PCR; in TCRdb, only in-frame clones are kept and a portion is missing. The sample yields under 40,000 clones, 80% to 95% seen once. This entry is derived from a study of circulating and synovial CD4+ cells in juvenile arthritis. The sequencing input was CD4+ T cells from blood. This sequence joins TRBV25-1 and TRBJ2-2; 9 bases agree with TRBD1. The TCR comes from a human donor with juvenile idiopathic arthritis. CDR3 sequence reads: CASSDPTGGAYTGELFF. CDR3 in DNA: TGTGCCAGCAGTGACCCTACAGGGGGCGCTTACACCGGGGAGCTGTTTTTT.